There are a few counts of the clone carrying this T cell receptor (beta chain). The trim removed 0 bases at V and 9 bases at J, leaving 17 bases unmatched. Germline V gene lookup returns CDR1 LGHNA and CDR2 YNFKEQ. The CDR3 length is 19 residues. This sample stems from a study of identical twins. Template switching supplied a universal primer site; unique molecular identifiers were carried on the cDNA. MiXCR, applied by TCRdb to the 5' RACE reads, yields one record per CDR3 protein. The repertoire holds around 470,000 distinct CDR3 sequences, with approximately 15% as singletons. These sequences were also reported in another study, on yellow fever vaccine responses in identical twins.

The source of this sequence is a woman younger than 35 in good health. The chain employs TRBV4-2 and TRBJ2-1; 10 bases align to TRBD2. Input material: CD4+ T cells sorted from blood. The CDR3 loop is CASSQDVLGSGGARGEQFF. DNA of the CDR3: TGTGCCAGCAGCCAAGACGTCTTGGGCAGCGGGGGGGCCCGCGGTGAGCAGTTCTTC.